These T cell receptor beta chains were read from a single sample in a study of T-cell memory formation after mild COVID-19. Each CDR3 protein gets one entry after TCRdb re-called the 5' RACE reads with MiXCR. The table has about 210,000 distinct CDR3 sequences, roughly a tenth seen once. Sequenced sample: PBMCs or a T cell subset sorted from them (not recorded which). Source of these receptors: a man aged 18 to 30 who had mild COVID-19 (a few samples of this study predate the infection). Cell type and time point are not known. Both conserved end residues are part of each CDR3. The D gene is left open where the match is weak. Clone size is not always given. Where it is, it says once, few, many or a class for expanded clones.

cdr3_aa	cdr3_nt	d_call	clone_size	j_call	v_call
CSAARVSGNTIYF	TGCAGTGCCGCCAGGGTCTCTGGAAACACCATATATTTT	.	.	TRBJ1-3	TRBV20-1
CATSDSPGQVNEQFF	TGTGCCACCAGTGATTCACCGGGACAGGTCAATGAGCAGTTCTTC	TRBD1	many	TRBJ2-1	TRBV24-1
CASSKPGEHWDEKLFF	TGTGCCAGTAGCAAACCAGGGGAACACTGGGATGAAAAACTGTTTTTT	.	once	TRBJ1-4	TRBV19
CASTPLAGALAGGYTF	TGTGCCAGCACTCCTCTCGCTGGGGCGTTAGCGGGTGGCTACACCTTC	.	.	TRBJ1-2	TRBV12-3/TRBV12-4
CATSDYSSTGKNEQFF	TGTGCCACCAGTGATTACTCTTCGACAGGGAAGAATGAGCAGTTCTTC	TRBD1	.	TRBJ2-1	TRBV24-1
CASSPRKTGGFDGYTF	TGTGCCAGCAGCCCCAGGAAGACAGGGGGGTTCGATGGCTACACCTTC	TRBD1	.	TRBJ1-2	TRBV11-2
CASSPQNSGANVLTF	TGTGCCAGCTCACCCCAGAACTCTGGGGCCAACGTCCTGACTTTC	.	.	TRBJ2-6	TRBV18
CASSFWGLGTGELFF	TGTGCCAGCAGTTTTTGGGGTTTAGGCACCGGGGAGCTGTTTTTT	.	few	TRBJ2-2	TRBV28
CASSFGQTKFGLLNSPLHF	TGTGCCAGCAGTTTTGGCCAGACTAAATTTGGATTACTAAATTCACCCCTCCACTTT	.	.	TRBJ1-6	TRBV28
CASSLRGAQGYTF	TGTGCCAGCAGTTTGAGAGGGGCGCAAGGCTACACCTTC	.	few	TRBJ1-2	TRBV27
CASSFVSSGISTDTQYF	TGTGCCAGCAGCTTCGTGTCTAGCGGGATTAGCACAGATACGCAGTATTTT	TRBD2	few	TRBJ2-3	TRBV7-8
CASSPMRDGYTF	TGTGCCAGCTCACCAATGAGGGATGGCTACACCTTC	.	.	TRBJ1-2	TRBV18
CAWSKIRVSGNTIYF	TGTGCCTGGAGTAAAATACGGGTTTCTGGAAACACCATATATTTT	.	many	TRBJ1-3	TRBV30
CASSVYGSLGTGEQETQYF	TGTGCCAGCAGCGTTTACGGCAGTTTAGGGACAGGGGAACAAGAGACCCAGTACTTC	TRBD1	.	TRBJ2-5	TRBV9
CAWKSLNTEAFF	TGTGCCTGGAAAAGTTTGAACACTGAAGCTTTCTTT	.	few	TRBJ1-1	TRBV30
CASGGGDQFF	TGTGCCAGCGGCGGAGGGGACCAGTTCTTC	.	.	TRBJ2-1	TRBV6-6
CSVDGAGSYGYTF	TGCAGCGTTGACGGGGCAGGGAGCTATGGCTACACCTTC	.	few	TRBJ1-2	TRBV29-1
CATSRDFGGAGNTIYF	TGTGCCACCAGCAGGGACTTCGGGGGGGCTGGAAACACCATATATTTT	.	few	TRBJ1-3	TRBV15
CASRDFTGELFF	TGTGCCAGCAGGGATTTCACCGGGGAGCTGTTTTTT	.	few	TRBJ2-2	TRBV28
CASNARGGTEAFF	TGTGCCAGCAACGCCAGGGGTGGCACTGAAGCTTTCTTT	.	few	TRBJ1-1	TRBV7-2
CASSPLRRQRGGTQYF	TGTGCCAGCAGTCCATTGAGACGTCAGCGGGGCGGGACCCAGTACTTC	TRBD2	few	TRBJ2-5	TRBV28
CASSAKDGRSETQYF	TGTGCCAGCAGCGCCAAGGACGGCAGGTCGGAGACCCAGTACTTC	.	.	TRBJ2-5	TRBV9
CASSRFKASNYGYTF	TGCGCCAGCAGCCGATTCAAAGCTTCTAACTATGGCTACACCTTC	.	few	TRBJ1-2	TRBV4-3
CASSPAKHTDTQYF	TGCGCCTCCTCCCCCGCAAAACACACAGATACGCAGTATTTT	.	.	TRBJ2-3	TRBV5-1
CSARDRLAGGTDTQYF	TGCAGTGCTAGAGATCGGCTAGCGGGGGGCACAGATACGCAGTATTTT	TRBD2	few	TRBJ2-3	TRBV20-1
CASIRGSGGTDTQYF	TGCGCCAGCATCCGAGGTAGCGGAGGCACAGATACGCAGTATTTT	.	.	TRBJ2-3	TRBV5-1
CATSDKGSTGELFF	TGTGCCACCAGTGACAAGGGGAGCACCGGGGAGCTGTTTTTT	.	many	TRBJ2-2	TRBV24-1
CASSLAGQGNERFF	TGTGCTAGCAGCTTAGCGGGACAGGGGAATGAGCGGTTCTTC	TRBD1	few	TRBJ2-1	TRBV7-7
CASSFGTTGDTQYF	TGTGCCAGCAGCTTCGGGACTACGGGGGATACGCAGTATTTT	TRBD2	few	TRBJ2-3	TRBV11-1
CASSSTENRGWNTEAFF	TGTGCCAGCTCATCGACGGAGAACAGGGGGTGGAACACTGAAGCTTTCTTT	TRBD1	.	TRBJ1-1	TRBV18
CASRRRPAGELFF	TGTGCCAGCAGGCGGAGGCCGGCCGGGGAGCTGTTTTTT	.	.	TRBJ2-2	TRBV12-3/TRBV12-4
CASSLGQFGANVLTF	TGTGCCAGCAGTTTAGGGCAATTTGGGGCCAACGTCCTGACTTTC	.	few	TRBJ2-6	TRBV28
CSASPSVGTNQPQHF	TGCAGTGCTAGTCCGAGCGTGGGGACCAATCAGCCCCAGCATTTT	.	.	TRBJ1-5	TRBV20-1
CASSQPGPLLHF	TGCGCCAGCAGCCAACCGGGGCCGCTCCTCCACTTT	.	many	TRBJ1-6	TRBV4-1
CASSKDSYNSPLHF	TGCGCCAGCAGCAAGGACTCCTATAATTCACCCCTCCACTTT	.	.	TRBJ1-6	TRBV5-1
CASSYLYEQFF	TGTGCCAGCAGCTATCTTTATGAGCAGTTCTTC	.	many	TRBJ2-1	TRBV7-2
CASSQDRDRAAFF	TGCGCCAGCAGCCAAGACCGAGACAGGGCAGCTTTCTTT	TRBD1	.	TRBJ1-1	TRBV4-3
CASSLAGGGPYNSPLHF	TGCGCCAGCAGCTTGGCCGGGGGTGGGCCGTATAATTCACCCCTCCACTTT	.	few	TRBJ1-6	TRBV5-1
CASSSTLNTGELFF	TGTGCCAGCAGCTCGACCTTGAACACCGGGGAGCTGTTTTTT	.	few	TRBJ2-2	TRBV7-3
CASSSGPGTGELFF	TGCGCCAGCAGCTCCGGCCCCGGCACCGGGGAGCTGTTTTTT	.	.	TRBJ2-2	TRBV5-1
CASRDYGATNEKLFF	TGTGCCAGCAGGGACTACGGGGCAACTAATGAAAAACTGTTTTTT	.	few	TRBJ1-4	TRBV28
CASRLAGTETQYF	TGTGCCAGTAGACTAGCGGGTACGGAGACCCAGTACTTC	TRBD2	.	TRBJ2-5	TRBV19
CASSLAPIGTDTQYF	TGCGCCAGCAGCTTGGCGCCGATCGGGACAGATACGCAGTATTTT	.	.	TRBJ2-3	TRBV5-1
CASSLNAGRGPYNEQFF	TGTGCCAGCAGCCTGAACGCGGGGCGGGGGCCCTACAATGAGCAGTTCTTC	.	.	TRBJ2-1	TRBV12-3/TRBV12-4